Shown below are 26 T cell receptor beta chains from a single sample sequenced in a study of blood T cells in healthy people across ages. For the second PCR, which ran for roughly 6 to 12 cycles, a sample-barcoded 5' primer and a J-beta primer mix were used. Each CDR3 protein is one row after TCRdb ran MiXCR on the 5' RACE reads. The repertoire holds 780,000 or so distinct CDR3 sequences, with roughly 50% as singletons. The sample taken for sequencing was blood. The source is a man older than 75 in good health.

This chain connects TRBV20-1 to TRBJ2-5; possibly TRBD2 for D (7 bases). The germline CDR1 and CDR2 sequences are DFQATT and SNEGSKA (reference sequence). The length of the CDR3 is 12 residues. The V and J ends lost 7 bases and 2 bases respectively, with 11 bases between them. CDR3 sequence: CSEGGLQETQYF. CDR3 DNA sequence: TGCAGTGAGGGGGGGTTACAAGAGACCCAGTACTTC.

CDR3 nucleotides: TGTGCCAGCAGCTCCAGGCTGGGGTCTAGCGGACAAGAGACCCAGTACTTC. This translates into CASSSRLGSSGQETQYF. This chain links TRBV7-2 with TRBJ2-5, with 7 bases fitting TRBD2. Per the germline V gene, CDR1 is SGHTA and CDR2 is FQGNSA. The V segment lost 4 bases and the J segment 2 bases; nucleotides outside the gene matches: 13. The CDR3 covers 17 residues.

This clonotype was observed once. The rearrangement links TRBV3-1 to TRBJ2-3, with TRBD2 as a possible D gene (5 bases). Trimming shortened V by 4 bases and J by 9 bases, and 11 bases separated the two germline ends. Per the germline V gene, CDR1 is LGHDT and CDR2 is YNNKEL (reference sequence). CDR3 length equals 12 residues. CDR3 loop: CASSLSSGTQYF. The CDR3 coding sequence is TGTGCCAGCAGCCTATCTTCGGGAACGCAGTATTTT.

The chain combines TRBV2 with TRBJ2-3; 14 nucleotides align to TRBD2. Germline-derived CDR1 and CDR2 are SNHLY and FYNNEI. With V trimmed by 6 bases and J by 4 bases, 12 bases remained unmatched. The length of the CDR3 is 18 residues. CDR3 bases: TGTGCCAGCAGGGGGACTAGCGGGAGTCGTTCATCGGCAGATACGCAGTATTTT. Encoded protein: CASRGTSGSRSSADTQYF.

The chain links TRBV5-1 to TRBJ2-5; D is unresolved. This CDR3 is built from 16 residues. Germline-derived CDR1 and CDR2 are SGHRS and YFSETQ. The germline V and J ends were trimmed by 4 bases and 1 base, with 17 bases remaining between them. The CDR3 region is CASSPAIGMPQETQYF. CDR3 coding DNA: TGCGCCAGCAGCCCCGCTATTGGAATGCCCCAAGAGACCCAGTACTTC.

The CDR3, as DNA: TGTGCCAGCAGCTTAGTGCCAGGGGTCACTGAAGCTTTCTTT. It codes for CASSLVPGVTEAFF. The V gene is TRBV11-2, the J gene TRBJ1-1; D is perhaps TRBD1 (6 bases). The CDR3 spans 14 residues. Germline V gene sequence: CDR1 SGHAT, CDR2 FQNNGV. Trimming took off 1 base at V and 4 bases at J, with 10 bases between the two ends.

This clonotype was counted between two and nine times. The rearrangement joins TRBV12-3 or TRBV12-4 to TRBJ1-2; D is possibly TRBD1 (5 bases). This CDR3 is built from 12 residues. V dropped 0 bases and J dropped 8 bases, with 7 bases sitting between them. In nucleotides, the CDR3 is TGTGCCAGCAGTTTAGCCGACAGAGGCTACACCTTC. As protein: CASSLADRGYTF.

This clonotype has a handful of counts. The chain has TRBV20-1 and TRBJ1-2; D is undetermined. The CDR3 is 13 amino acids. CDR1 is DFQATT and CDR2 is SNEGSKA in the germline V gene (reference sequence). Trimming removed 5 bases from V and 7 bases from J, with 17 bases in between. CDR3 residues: CSAFSSRWAGYTF. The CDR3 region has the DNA TGCAGTGCTTTCTCTTCCAGGTGGGCTGGCTACACCTTC.

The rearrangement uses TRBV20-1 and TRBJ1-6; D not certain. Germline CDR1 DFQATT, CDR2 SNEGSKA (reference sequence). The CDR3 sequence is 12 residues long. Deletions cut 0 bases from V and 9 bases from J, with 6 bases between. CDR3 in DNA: TGCAGTGCTAGAGATACCTCTTCACCCCTCCACTTT. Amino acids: CSARDTSSPLHF.

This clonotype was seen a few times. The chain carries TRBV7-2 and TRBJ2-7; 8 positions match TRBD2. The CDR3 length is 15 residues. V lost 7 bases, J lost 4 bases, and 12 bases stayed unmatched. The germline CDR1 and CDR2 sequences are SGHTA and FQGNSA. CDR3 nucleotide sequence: TGTGCCAGCACTTACGGATCGGGAGGGCCATACGAGCAGTACTTC. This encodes CASTYGSGGPYEQYF.

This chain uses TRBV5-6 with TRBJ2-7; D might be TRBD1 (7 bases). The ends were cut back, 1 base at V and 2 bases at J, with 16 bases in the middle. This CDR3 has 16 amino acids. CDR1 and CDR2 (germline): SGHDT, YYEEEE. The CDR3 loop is CASSLWWAGQPYEQYF. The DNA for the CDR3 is TGTGCCAGCAGCTTGTGGTGGGCGGGACAGCCCTACGAGCAGTACTTC.

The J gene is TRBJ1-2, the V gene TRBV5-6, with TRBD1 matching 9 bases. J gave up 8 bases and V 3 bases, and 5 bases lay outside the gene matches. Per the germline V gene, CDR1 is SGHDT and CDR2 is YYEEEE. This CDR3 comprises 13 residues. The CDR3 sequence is CASSWDRVGGYTF. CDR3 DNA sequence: TGTGCCAGCAGCTGGGACAGGGTTGGAGGCTACACCTTC. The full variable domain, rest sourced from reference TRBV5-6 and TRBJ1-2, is DAGVTQSPTHLIKTRGQQVTLRCSPKSGHDTVSWYQQALGQGPQFIFQYYEEEERQRGNFPDRFSGHQFPNYSSELNVNALLLGDSALYLCASSWDRVGGYTFGSGTRLTVV.

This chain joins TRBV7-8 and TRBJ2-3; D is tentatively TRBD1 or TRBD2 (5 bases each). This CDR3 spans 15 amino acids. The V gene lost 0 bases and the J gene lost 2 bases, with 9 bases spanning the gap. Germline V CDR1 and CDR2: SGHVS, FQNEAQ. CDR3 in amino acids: CASSLAPGTTDTQYF. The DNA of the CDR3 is TGTGCCAGCAGCTTAGCCCCGGGGACCACAGATACGCAGTATTTT.

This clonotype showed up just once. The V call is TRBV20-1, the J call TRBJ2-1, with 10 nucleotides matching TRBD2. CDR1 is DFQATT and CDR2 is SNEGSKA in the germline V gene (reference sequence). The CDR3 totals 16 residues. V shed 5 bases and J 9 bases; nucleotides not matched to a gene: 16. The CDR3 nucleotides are TGCAGTGCTCCCGATGCAGCGGGAGGGCGACATTGTGAGCAGTTCTTC. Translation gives CSAPDAAGGRHCEQFF.

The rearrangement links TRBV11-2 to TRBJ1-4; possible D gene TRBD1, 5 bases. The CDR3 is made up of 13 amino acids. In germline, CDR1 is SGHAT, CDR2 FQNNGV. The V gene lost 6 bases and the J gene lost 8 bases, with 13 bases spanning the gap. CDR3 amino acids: CASSPGPGEKLFF. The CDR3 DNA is TGTGCCAGCAGTCCCGGCCCAGGGGAAAAACTGTTTTTT.

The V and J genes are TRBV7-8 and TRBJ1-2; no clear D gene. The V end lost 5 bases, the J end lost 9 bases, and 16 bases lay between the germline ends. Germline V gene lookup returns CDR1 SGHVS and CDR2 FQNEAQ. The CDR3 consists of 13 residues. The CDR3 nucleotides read TGTGCCAGCAGCCCGTATGAAAAGGGTAGCTACACCTTC. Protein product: CASSPYEKGSYTF.

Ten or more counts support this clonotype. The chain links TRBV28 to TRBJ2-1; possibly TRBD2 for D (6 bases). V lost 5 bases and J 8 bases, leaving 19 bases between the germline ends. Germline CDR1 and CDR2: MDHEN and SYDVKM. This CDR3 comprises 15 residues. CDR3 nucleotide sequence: TGTGCCAGCAGTCCATCCGGGGGAGTTGTAGATGAGCAGTTCTTC. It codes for CASSPSGGVVDEQFF.

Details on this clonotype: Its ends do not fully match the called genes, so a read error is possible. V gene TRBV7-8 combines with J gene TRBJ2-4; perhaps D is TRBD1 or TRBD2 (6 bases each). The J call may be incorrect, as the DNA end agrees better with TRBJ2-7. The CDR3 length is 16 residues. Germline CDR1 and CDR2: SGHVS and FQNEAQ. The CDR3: CTSSQLRGPPGNEQYF. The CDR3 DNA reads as TGTACCAGCAGCCAGCTACGGGGGCCCCCGGGAAACGAGCAGTACTTC.

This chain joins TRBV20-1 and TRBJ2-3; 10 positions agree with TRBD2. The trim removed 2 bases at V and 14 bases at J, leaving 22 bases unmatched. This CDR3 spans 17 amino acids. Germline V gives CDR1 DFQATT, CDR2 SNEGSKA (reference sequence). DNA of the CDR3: TGCAGTGCTAGATGCGTAGGACTAGCGGAGAGGTGCAGATACGCGTATTTT. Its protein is CSARCVGLAERCRYAYF.

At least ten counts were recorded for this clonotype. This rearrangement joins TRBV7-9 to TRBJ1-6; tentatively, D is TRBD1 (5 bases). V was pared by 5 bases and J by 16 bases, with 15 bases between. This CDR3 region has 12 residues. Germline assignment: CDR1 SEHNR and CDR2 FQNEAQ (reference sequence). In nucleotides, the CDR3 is TGTGCCAGCAGCCCTACGGGGGAAGGACTCCACTTT. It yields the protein CASSPTGEGLHF.

CDR3 loop: CASSNVYEQYF. CDR3 bases: TGTGCCAGCAGCAACGTCTACGAGCAGTACTTC. The chain links TRBV3-1 to TRBJ2-7, with D unresolved. V shed 5 bases and J shed 3 bases, with 5 bases lying between them. CDR1 LGHDT and CDR2 YNNKEL come from the germline V gene (reference sequence). This CDR3 is built from 11 residues.

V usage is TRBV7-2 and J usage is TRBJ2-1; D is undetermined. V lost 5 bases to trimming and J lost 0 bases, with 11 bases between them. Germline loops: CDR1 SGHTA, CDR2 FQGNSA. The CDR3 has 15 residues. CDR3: CASSIGPNSYNEQFF. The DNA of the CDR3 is TGTGCCAGCAGCATAGGACCCAACTCCTACAATGAGCAGTTCTTC.

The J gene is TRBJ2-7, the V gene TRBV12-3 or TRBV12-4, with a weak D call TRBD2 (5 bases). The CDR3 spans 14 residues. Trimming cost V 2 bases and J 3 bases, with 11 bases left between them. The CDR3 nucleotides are TGTGCCAGCAGTTTAATGAGGGTTCGCTACGAGCAGTACTTC. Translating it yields CASSLMRVRYEQYF.

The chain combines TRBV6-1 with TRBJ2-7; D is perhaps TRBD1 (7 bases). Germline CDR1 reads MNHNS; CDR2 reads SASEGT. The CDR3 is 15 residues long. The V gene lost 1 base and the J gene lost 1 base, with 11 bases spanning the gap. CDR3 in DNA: TGTGCCAGCAGTGAAGGGGCAGGGGGGTCCTACGAGCAGTACTTC. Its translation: CASSEGAGGSYEQYF.

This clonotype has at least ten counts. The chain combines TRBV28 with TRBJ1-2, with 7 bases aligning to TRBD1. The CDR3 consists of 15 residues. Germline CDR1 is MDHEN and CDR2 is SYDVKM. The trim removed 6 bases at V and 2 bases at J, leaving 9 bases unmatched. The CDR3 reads CASRSPRDSNYGYTF. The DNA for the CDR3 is TGTGCCAGCAGATCACCCCGGGACAGCAACTATGGCTACACCTTC.

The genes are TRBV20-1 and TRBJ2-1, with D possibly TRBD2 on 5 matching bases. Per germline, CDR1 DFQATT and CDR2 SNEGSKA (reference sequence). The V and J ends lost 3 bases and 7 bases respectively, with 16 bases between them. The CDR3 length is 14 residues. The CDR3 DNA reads TGCAGTGCTAGGCGGCTAGCAGAGTGGAATGAGCAGTTCTTC. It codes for CSARRLAEWNEQFF.